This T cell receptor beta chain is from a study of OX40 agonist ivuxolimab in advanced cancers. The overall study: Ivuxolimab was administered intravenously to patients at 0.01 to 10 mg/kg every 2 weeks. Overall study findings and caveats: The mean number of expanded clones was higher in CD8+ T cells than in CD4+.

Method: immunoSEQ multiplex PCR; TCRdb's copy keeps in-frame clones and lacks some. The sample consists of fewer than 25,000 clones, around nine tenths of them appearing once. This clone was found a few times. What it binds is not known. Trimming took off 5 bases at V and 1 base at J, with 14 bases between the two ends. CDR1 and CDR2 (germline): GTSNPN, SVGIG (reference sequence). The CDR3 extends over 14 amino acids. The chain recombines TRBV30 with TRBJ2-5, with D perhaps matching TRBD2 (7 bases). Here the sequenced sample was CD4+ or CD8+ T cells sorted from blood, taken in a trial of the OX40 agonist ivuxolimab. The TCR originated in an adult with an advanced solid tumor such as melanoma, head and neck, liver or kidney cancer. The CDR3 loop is CAWGVGGLQETQYF. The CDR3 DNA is TGTGCCTGGGGGGTCGGGGGGCTCCAAGAGACCCAGTACTTC. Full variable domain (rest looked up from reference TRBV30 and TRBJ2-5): SQTIHQWPATLVQPVGSPLSLECTVEGTSNPNLYWYRQAAGRGLQLLFYSVGIGQISSEVPQNLSASRPQDRQFILSSKKLLLSDSGFYLCAWGVGGLQETQYFGPGTRLLVL.